This TCR beta chain was identified in a study of shared clonotypes between healthy human individuals. Comments on this clone: Its antigen remains unknown.

TCRdb keeps only in-frame clones here, not all; method: immunoSEQ multiplex PCR. Seen here are about 680,000 clones, around 67% observed once, and the top ten hold over 1.5%. Study observations and caveats: Generation probability values for non-shared clonotypes were lower than those for clonotypes shared by all four donors.

The CDR3 consists of 21 residues. CDR1 is LNHDA, CDR2 SQIVND, per germline (reference sequence). The V gene lost 7 bases and the J gene lost 0 bases, with 32 bases spanning the gap. The clonotype comes from a woman in her twenties or thirties in good health. The sample comprised memory CD4+ T cells sorted from blood. Subset specified: CD45RA-negative fraction. The chain employs TRBV19 and TRBJ2-3; D ambiguous. The CDR3 loop is CASTHILVLAGQVSSTDTQYF. DNA of the CDR3: TGTGCCAGTACTCATATCCTAGTCCTGGCCGGCCAGGTTTCTAGCACAGATACGCAGTATTTT.